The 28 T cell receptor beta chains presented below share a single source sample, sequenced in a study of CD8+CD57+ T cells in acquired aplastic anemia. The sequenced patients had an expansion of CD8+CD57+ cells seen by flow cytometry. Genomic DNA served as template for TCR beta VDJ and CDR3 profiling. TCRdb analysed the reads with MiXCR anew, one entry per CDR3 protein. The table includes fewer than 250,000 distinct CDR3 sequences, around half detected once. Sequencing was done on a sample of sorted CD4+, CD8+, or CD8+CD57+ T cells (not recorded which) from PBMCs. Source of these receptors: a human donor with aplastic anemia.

The CDR3 DNA sequence: TGTGCCAGCAGTTCGGGGGGAGGACGAAACTATGGCTACACCTTC. Protein product: CASSSGGGRNYGYTF. The chain links TRBV12-3 or TRBV12-4 to TRBJ1-2, with a possible D match to TRBD1 (5 bases). Deletions cut 4 bases from V and 2 bases from J, with 14 bases between. The CDR3 length is 15 residues.

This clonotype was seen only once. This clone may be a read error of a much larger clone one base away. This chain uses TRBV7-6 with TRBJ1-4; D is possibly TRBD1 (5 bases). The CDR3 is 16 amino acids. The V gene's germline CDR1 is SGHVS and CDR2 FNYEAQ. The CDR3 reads CASSPPWEGSNEKLLF. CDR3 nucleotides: TGTGCCAGCAGCCCCCCGTGGGAGGGGTCTAATGAAAAACTGCTTTTT.

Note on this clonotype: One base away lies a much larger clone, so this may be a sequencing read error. CDR3 sequence: CASVDDNYEQYF. In DNA, the CDR3 is TGTGCCAGCGTGGACGATAACTACGAGCAGTACTTC. The chain carries TRBV6-1 and TRBJ2-7, with D unresolved. Germline lookup yields CDR1 MNHNS and CDR2 SASEGT. The CDR3 consists of 12 residues. Trimming cost V 8 bases and J 3 bases, with 11 bases left between them.

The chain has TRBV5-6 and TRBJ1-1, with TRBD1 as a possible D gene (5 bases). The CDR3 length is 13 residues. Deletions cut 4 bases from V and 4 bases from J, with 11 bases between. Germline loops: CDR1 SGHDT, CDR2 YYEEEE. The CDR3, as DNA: TGTGCCAGCAGCCCCCGGGGCGTCACTGAAGCTTTCTTT. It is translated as CASSPRGVTEAFF.

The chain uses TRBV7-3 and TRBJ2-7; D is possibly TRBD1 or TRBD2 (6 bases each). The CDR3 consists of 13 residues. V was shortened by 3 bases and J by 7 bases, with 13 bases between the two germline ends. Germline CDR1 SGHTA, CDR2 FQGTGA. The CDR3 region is CASSFSGAGEQYF. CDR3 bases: TGTGCCAGCAGCTTCTCAGGGGCGGGGGAGCAGTACTTC.

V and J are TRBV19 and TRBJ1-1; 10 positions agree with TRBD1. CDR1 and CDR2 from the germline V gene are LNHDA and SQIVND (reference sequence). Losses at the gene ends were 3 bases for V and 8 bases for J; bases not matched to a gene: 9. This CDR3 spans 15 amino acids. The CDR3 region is CASSMAVRQGAEAFF. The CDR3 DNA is TGTGCCAGTAGTATGGCAGTGAGACAGGGGGCGGAAGCTTTCTTT.

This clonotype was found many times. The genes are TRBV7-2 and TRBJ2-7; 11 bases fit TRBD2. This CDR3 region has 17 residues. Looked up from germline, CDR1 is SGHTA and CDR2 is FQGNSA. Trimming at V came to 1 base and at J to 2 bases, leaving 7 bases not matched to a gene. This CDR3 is CASSLGASGGSTYEQYF. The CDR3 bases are TGTGCCAGCAGCTTAGGCGCTAGCGGGGGGTCGACCTACGAGCAGTACTTC. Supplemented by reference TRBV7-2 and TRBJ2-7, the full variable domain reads GAGVSQSPSNKVTEKGKDVELRCDPISGHTALYWYRQSLGQGLEFLIYFQGNSAPDKSGLPSDRFSAERTGGSVSTLTIQRTQQEDSAVYLCASSLGASGGSTYEQYFGPGTRLTVT.

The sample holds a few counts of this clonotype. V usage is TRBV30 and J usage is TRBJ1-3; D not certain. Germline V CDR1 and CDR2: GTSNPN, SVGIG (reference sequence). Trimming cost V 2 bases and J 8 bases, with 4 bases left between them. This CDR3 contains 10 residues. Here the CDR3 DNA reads TGTGCCTGGAGTCTAGACACCATATATTTT. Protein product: CAWSLDTIYF.

CDR3 coding DNA: TGTGCCAGCAGCCTCCACGACAGGGGAAATGAAAAACTGTTTTTT. Its protein product is CASSLHDRGNEKLFF. The chain couples TRBV9 to TRBJ1-4; 8 positions agree with TRBD1. The germline CDR1 and CDR2 sequences are SGDLS and YYNGEE. With V trimmed by 4 bases and J by 5 bases, 7 bases remained unmatched. CDR3 length equals 15 residues.

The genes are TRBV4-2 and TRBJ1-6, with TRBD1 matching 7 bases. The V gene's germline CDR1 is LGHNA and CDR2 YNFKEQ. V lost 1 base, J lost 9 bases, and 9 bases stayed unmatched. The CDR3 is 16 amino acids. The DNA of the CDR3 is TGTGCCAGCAGCCAAGGACTAAGACAGGGAGTTTCACCCCTCCACTTT. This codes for CASSQGLRQGVSPLHF.

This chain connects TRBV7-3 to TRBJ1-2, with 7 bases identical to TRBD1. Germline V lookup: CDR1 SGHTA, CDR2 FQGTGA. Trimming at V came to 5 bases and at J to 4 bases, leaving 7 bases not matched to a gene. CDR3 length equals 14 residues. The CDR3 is CASSNTGVGYGYTF. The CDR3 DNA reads TGTGCCAGCAGCAACACAGGGGTAGGCTATGGCTACACCTTC.

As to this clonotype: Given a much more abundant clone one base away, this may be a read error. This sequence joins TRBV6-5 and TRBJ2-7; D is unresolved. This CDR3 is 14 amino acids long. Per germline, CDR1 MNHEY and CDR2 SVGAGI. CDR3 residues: CASSYSTSGYEQCF. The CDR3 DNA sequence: TGTGCCAGCAGTTACTCGACTTCCGGCTACGAGCAGTGCTTC.

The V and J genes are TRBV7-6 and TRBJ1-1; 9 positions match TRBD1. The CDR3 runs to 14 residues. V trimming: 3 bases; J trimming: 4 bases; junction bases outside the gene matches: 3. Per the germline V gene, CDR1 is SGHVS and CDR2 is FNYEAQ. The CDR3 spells CASSFGTGTTEAFF. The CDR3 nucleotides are TGTGCCAGCAGCTTTGGGACAGGGACCACTGAAGCTTTCTTT.

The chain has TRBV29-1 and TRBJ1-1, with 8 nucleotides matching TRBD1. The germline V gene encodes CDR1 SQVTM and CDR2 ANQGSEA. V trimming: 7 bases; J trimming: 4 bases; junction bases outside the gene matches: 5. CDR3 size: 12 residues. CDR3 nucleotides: TGCAGCGGCGGACAGGGTAGCACTGAAGCTTTCTTT. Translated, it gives CSGGQGSTEAFF. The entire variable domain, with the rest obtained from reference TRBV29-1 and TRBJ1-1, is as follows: SAVISQKPSRDICQRGTSLTIQCQVDSQVTMMFWYRQQPGQSLTLIATANQGSEATYESGFVIDKFPISRPNLTFSTLTVSNMSPEDSSIYLCSGGQGSTEAFFGQGTRLTVV.

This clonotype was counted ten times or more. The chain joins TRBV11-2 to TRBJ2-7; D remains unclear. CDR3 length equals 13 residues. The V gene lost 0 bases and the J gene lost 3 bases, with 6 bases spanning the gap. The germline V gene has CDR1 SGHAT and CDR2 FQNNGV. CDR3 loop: CASSLERYYEQYF. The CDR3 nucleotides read TGTGCCAGCAGCTTAGAGCGGTACTACGAGCAGTACTTC.

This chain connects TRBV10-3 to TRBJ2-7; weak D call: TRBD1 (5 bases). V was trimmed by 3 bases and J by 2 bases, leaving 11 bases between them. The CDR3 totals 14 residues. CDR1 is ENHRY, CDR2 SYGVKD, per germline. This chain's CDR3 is CAISEPDRAYEQYF. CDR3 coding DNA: TGTGCCATCAGTGAACCAGACAGAGCCTACGAGCAGTACTTC.

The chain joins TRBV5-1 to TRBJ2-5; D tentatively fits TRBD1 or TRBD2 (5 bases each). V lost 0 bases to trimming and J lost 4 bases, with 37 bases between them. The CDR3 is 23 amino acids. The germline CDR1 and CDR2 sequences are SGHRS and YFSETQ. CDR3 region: CASSLEGPSPGELLAAGTETQYF. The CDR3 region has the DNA TGCGCCAGCAGCTTGGAGGGGCCGTCACCCGGGGAGCTGCTGGCTGCTGGCACAGAGACCCAGTACTTC. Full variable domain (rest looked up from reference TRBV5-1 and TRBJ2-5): KAGVTQTPRYLIKTRGQQVTLSCSPISGHRSVSWYQQTPGQGLQFLFEYFSETQRNKGNFPGRFSGRQFSNSRSEMNVSTLELGDSALYLCASSLEGPSPGELLAAGTETQYFGPGTRLLVL.

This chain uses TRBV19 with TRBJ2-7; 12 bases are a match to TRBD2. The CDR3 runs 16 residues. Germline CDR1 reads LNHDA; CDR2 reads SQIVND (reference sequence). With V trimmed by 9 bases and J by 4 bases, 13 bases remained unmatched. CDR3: CASSLDLAGGQYEQYF. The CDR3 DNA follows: TGTGCCAGCAGCTTAGACCTAGCGGGGGGGCAGTACGAGCAGTACTTC.

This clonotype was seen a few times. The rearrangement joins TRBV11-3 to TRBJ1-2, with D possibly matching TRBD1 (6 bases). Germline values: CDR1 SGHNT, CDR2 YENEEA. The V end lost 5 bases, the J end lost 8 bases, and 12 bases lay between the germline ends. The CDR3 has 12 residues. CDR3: CASSPEGGGYTF. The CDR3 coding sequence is TGTGCCAGCAGCCCCGAGGGGGGAGGCTACACCTTC.

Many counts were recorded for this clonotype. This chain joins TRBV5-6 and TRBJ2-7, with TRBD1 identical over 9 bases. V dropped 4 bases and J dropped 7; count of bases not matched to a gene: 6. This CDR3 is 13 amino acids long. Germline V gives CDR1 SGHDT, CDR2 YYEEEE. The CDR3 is CASSGDRAGEQYF. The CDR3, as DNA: TGTGCCAGCAGCGGGGACAGGGCTGGAGAGCAGTACTTC.

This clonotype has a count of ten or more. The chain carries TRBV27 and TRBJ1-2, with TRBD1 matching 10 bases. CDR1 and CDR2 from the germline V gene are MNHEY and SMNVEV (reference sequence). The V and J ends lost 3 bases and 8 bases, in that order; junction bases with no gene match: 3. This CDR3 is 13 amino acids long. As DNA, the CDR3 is TGTGCCAGCAGTTTTGGACAGGGGGTAGGCTACACCTTC. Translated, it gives CASSFGQGVGYTF.

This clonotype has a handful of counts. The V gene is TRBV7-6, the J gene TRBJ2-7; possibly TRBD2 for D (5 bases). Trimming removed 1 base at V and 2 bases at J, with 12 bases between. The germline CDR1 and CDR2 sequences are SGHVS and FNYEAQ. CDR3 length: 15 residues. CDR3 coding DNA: TGTGCCAGCAGCTTAGTCGCGGGTTCGGCCTACGAGCAGTACGTC. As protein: CASSLVAGSAYEQYV.

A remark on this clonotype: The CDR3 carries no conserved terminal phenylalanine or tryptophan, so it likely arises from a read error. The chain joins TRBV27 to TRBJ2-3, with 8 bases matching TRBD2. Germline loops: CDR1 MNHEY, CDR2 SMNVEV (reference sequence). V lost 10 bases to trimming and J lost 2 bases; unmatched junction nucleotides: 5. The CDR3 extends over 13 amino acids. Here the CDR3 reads CATQAGDTDTQYL. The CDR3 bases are TGTGCCACCCAAGCGGGGGACACAGATACGCAGTATCTG.

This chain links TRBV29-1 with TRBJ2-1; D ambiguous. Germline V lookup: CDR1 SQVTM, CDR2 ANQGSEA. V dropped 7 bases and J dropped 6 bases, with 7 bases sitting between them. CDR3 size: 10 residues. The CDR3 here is CSAGGNEQFF. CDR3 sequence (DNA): TGCAGCGCTGGCGGCAATGAGCAGTTCTTC.

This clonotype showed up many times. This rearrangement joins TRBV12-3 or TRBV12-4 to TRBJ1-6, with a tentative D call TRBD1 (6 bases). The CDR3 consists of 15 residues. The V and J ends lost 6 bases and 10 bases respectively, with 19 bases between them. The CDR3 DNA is TGTGCCAGCAGAAACAGGGAAGAGTTACGGTCACCCCTCCACTTT. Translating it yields CASRNREELRSPLHF.

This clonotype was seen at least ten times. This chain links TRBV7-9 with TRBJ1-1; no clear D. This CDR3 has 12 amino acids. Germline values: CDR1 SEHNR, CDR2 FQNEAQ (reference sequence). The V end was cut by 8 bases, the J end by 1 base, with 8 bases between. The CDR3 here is CASGTENTEAFF. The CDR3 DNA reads TGTGCCAGCGGCACAGAGAACACTGAAGCTTTCTTT.

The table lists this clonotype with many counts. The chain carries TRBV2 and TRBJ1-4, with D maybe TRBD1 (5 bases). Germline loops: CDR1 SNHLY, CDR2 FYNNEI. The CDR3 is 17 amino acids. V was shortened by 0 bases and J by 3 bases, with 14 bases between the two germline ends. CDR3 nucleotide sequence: TGTGCCAGCAGTGAAGCATCATGGGGGGTTTCTAATGAAAAACTGTTTTTT. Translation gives CASSEASWGVSNEKLFF.

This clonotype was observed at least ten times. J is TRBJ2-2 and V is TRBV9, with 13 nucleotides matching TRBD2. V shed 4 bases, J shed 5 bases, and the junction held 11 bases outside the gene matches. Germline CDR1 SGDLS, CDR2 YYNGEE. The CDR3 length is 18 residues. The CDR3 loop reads CASSTQRLAGGGTGELFF. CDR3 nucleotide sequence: TGTGCCAGCAGCACACAACGACTAGCGGGAGGAGGGACCGGGGAGCTGTTTTTT. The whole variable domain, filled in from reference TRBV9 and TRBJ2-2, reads DSGVTQTPKHLITATGQRVTLRCSPRSGDLSVYWYQQSLDQGLQFLIQYYNGEERAKGNILERFSAQQFPDLHSELNLSSLELGDSALYFCASSTQRLAGGGTGELFFGEGSRLTVL.